Following are 25 T cell receptor beta chains from one sample sequenced in a study of shared clonotypes between healthy human individuals. Positively selected for CCR7, the CD45RO-negative cells used as naive CD8 cells excluded terminally differentiated effector memory CD45RA+ cells. Measured with immunoSEQ multiplex PCR; TCRdb has only the in-frame clones, and not every one. The sample includes about 580,000 clones, roughly 98% of them seen just once. Sequenced: naive CD8+ T cells sorted from blood. All receptors derive from a man aged 25-45 years in good health.

The rearrangement uses TRBV4-2 and TRBJ2-2, with 9 bases aligning to TRBD2. Looked up from germline, CDR1 is LGHNA and CDR2 is YNFKEQ. Trimming at V came to 1 base and at J to 6 bases, leaving 18 bases not matched to a gene. CDR3 length: 20 amino acids. CDR3 coding DNA: TGTGCCAGCAGCCAAGCGATTTGGTCTAGCGGGAACCAAGGCTCCGGGGAGCTGTTTTTT. Its protein product is CASSQAIWSSGNQGSGELFF.

The count of this clone is one. This chain links TRBV2 with TRBJ2-7; no firm D call. Trimming stripped 2 bases from V and 3 bases from J, with 8 bases between. Germline V gene sequence: CDR1 SNHLY, CDR2 FYNNEI. The CDR3 consists of 13 residues. The DNA of the CDR3 is TGTGCCAGCAGTGAACCGGAATACTACGAGCAGTACTTC. Protein product: CASSEPEYYEQYF.

Note on this clone: Other DNA sequences in the sample encode the same CDR3. The CDR3 nucleotides read TGCGCCAGCAGTGAGAGTTACGAGCAGTACTTC. This codes for CASSESYEQYF. The chain recombines TRBV10-2 with TRBJ2-7; D is uncertain. Germline loops: CDR1 WSHSY, CDR2 SAAADI. The V end was cut by 2 bases, the J end by 4 bases, with 3 bases between. The CDR3 sequence is 11 residues long.

The chain couples TRBV7-9 to TRBJ1-4, with D hard to call. V gave up 0 bases and J gave up 0 bases, with 11 bases separating them. This CDR3 is built from 17 residues. Germline V gene data show CDR1 as SEHNR and CDR2 as FQNEAQ (reference sequence). CDR3 in DNA: TGTGCCAGCAGCTTAGCGGTGGGCGGGACAACTAATGAAAAACTGTTTTTT. It is translated as CASSLAVGGTTNEKLFF.

The rearrangement uses TRBV29-1 and TRBJ2-7; D remains ambiguous. The germline V gene has CDR1 SQVTM and CDR2 ANQGSEA. The V and J ends lost 3 bases and 2 bases respectively, with 8 bases between them. The CDR3 contains 12 residues. The chain's CDR3 is CSVEVRTYEQYF. CDR3 in DNA: TGCAGCGTTGAGGTCCGCACCTACGAGCAGTACTTC.

In DNA form, the CDR3 reads TGTGCCAGCAGTTTAGCAGGGGGCCGGGAGACCCAGTACTTC. Translating it yields CASSLAGGRETQYF. The V call is TRBV27, the J call TRBJ2-5, with TRBD1 identical over 8 bases. Trimming took 2 bases from V and 5 from J; bases not matched to a gene: 4. CDR1 and CDR2 from the germline V gene are MNHEY and SMNVEV (reference sequence). The CDR3 contains 14 residues.

The chain couples TRBV28 to TRBJ2-3, with TRBD2 matching 13 bases. Germline V gene data show CDR1 as MDHEN and CDR2 as SYDVKM. V gave up 5 bases and J gave up 5 bases; unmatched junction bases: 10. The CDR3 runs 17 residues. The CDR3, as DNA: TGTGCCAGCAGTGCGGGACTAGCGGGAATATGGGAAGATACGCAGTATTTT. Translating it yields CASSAGLAGIWEDTQYF.

A note on this clone: Distinct nucleotide sequences in the sample also encode this CDR3. The genes are TRBV9 and TRBJ2-7; no clear D gene. The CDR3 is made up of 11 amino acids. Trimming pared 3 bases from V and 2 bases from J, leaving 3 bases between. Germline CDR1 and CDR2: SGDLS and YYNGEE. The CDR3 nucleotides read TGTGCCAGCAGCGCTGCCTACGAGCAGTACTTC. Its translation: CASSAAYEQYF.

The CDR3 sequence: CASSSGGHYEQYF. The DNA of the CDR3 is TGTGCCAGCAGTTCGGGGGGTCATTACGAGCAGTACTTC. J is TRBJ2-7 and V is TRBV27, with 7 bases fitting TRBD2. CDR1 is MNHEY, CDR2 SMNVEV, per germline (reference sequence). The CDR3 is made up of 13 amino acids. Germline trimming cut 4 bases from V and 4 bases from J; bases unmatched to any gene: 4.

The chain has TRBV7-9 and TRBJ2-5; D call uncertain. Germline values: CDR1 SEHNR, CDR2 FQNEAQ (reference sequence). The V end was cut by 4 bases, the J end by 5 bases, with 14 bases between. The length of the CDR3 is 14 residues. The CDR3 region has the DNA TGTGCCAGCAGCTCTTCGAAGCTATTGGAGACCCAGTACTTC. Translated: CASSSSKLLETQYF.

The rearrangement uses TRBV2 and TRBJ2-2, with 10 nucleotides matching TRBD2. V lost 3 bases and J lost 6; bases outside the gene matches: 7. This CDR3 has 16 amino acids. Germline loops: CDR1 SNHLY, CDR2 FYNNEI. This CDR3 is CASSDRTSGQAGELFF. DNA for the CDR3: TGTGCCAGCAGTGACCGGACTAGCGGCCAAGCCGGGGAGCTGTTTTTT. Based on the CDR3 plus reference TRBV2 and TRBJ2-2, the full variable domain is EPEVTQTPSHQVTQMGQEVILRCVPISNHLYFYWYRQILGQKVEFLVSFYNNEISEKSEIFDDQFSVERPDGSNFTLKIRSTKLEDSAMYFCASSDRTSGQAGELFFGEGSRLTVL.

The chain carries TRBV28 and TRBJ2-5; no definite D call. Deletions cut 2 bases from V and 0 bases from J, with 7 bases between. This CDR3 has 14 residues. Germline assignment: CDR1 MDHEN and CDR2 SYDVKM. Here the CDR3 reads CASSLRVNQETQYF. CDR3 DNA sequence: TGTGCCAGCAGTTTAAGGGTAAACCAAGAGACCCAGTACTTC.

J is TRBJ2-3 and V is TRBV4-1; 14 nucleotides agree with TRBD2. CDR3 length equals 16 residues. Germline CDR1 and CDR2: MGHRA and YSYEKL. Losses at the gene ends were 6 bases for V and 3 bases for J; bases not matched to a gene: 5. Here the CDR3 reads CASSPGTSGSTDTQYF. In DNA, the CDR3 is TGCGCCAGCAGTCCCGGGACTAGCGGGAGTACAGATACGCAGTATTTT.

This chain links TRBV27 with TRBJ2-7; unclear D gene. The germline gives CDR1 MNHEY, CDR2 SMNVEV (reference sequence). Trimming took off 0 bases at V and 0 bases at J, with 12 bases between the two ends. This CDR3 has 16 residues. CDR3 coding DNA: TGTGCCAGCAGTTTATCATCCAGCCCAGTCTCCTACGAGCAGTACTTC. Translating it yields CASSLSSSPVSYEQYF.

V usage is TRBV27 and J usage is TRBJ2-1; D is undetermined. This CDR3 is built from 13 residues. The V gene's germline CDR1 is MNHEY and CDR2 SMNVEV (reference sequence). V lost 11 bases and J lost 1, with 12 bases in between. CDR3 sequence reads: CASWALSYNEQFF. CDR3 coding DNA: TGTGCCTCATGGGCGCTGTCCTACAATGAGCAGTTCTTC.

This chain uses TRBV5-5 with TRBJ2-3, with 9 nucleotides matching TRBD1. Germline CDR1 SGHKS, CDR2 YYEKEE (reference sequence). The CDR3 has 15 residues. The V and J ends lost 0 bases and 4 bases, in that order; junction bases with no gene match: 3. CDR3 in DNA: TGTGCCAGCAGCTTGGGAACAGGGGGCTCAGATACGCAGTATTTT. Amino acids: CASSLGTGGSDTQYF.

The chain uses TRBV29-1 and TRBJ2-7; TRBD1 aligns across 8 bases. Looked up from germline, CDR1 is SQVTM and CDR2 is ANQGSEA. V gave up 1 base and J gave up 4 bases; unmatched junction bases: 12. The CDR3 is 16 amino acids. CDR3 sequence reads: CSVEVPGQEVWYEQYF. In DNA, the CDR3 is TGCAGCGTTGAAGTCCCGGGACAGGAGGTTTGGTACGAGCAGTACTTC.

The rearrangement uses TRBV5-6 and TRBJ2-7, with D tentatively TRBD1 or TRBD2 (5 bases each). The germline V and J ends were trimmed by 7 bases and 2 bases, with 7 bases remaining between them. From germline, CDR1 is SGHDT and CDR2 YYEEEE. The CDR3 is made up of 11 amino acids. CDR3 coding DNA: TGTGCCAGCGGGACCGCCTACGAGCAGTACTTC. Amino acid sequence: CASGTAYEQYF.

The chain recombines TRBV7-6 with TRBJ1-5; D remains ambiguous. V was trimmed by 5 bases and J by 8 bases, leaving 10 bases between them. Germline-derived CDR1 and CDR2 are SGHVS and FNYEAQ. The CDR3 loop spans 12 amino acids. The CDR3 sequence is CASSPPGEPQHF. In DNA, the CDR3 is TGTGCCAGCAGCCCACCCGGGGAGCCCCAGCATTTT.

The V call is TRBV7-9, the J call TRBJ1-2, with unresolved D. The CDR3 loop spans 11 amino acids. The germline V gene encodes CDR1 SEHNR and CDR2 FQNEAQ (reference sequence). Trimming stripped 2 bases from V and 8 bases from J, with 6 bases between. The CDR3 loop is CASSLSVGYTF. The CDR3 DNA sequence: TGTGCCAGCAGCTTATCCGTAGGCTACACCTTC.

The chain employs TRBV27 and TRBJ1-1; 7 bases align to TRBD1. J was trimmed by 3 bases and V by 6 bases; bases with no gene match: 7. The CDR3 is made up of 14 amino acids. Germline V CDR1 and CDR2: MNHEY, SMNVEV (reference sequence). The CDR3 is CASRVQGDDTEAFF. The CDR3 region has the DNA TGTGCCAGCAGGGTCCAGGGGGATGACACTGAAGCTTTCTTT.

For this clone: Distinct nucleotide sequences in the sample also encode this CDR3. This chain uses TRBV29-1 with TRBJ2-7; the match to TRBD1 covers 8 bases. V shed 3 bases, J shed 3 bases, and the junction held 4 bases outside the gene matches. Germline V lookup: CDR1 SQVTM, CDR2 ANQGSEA. CDR3 length: 13 amino acids. The CDR3 DNA is TGCAGCGTTGAGGGACAGGATAGCTACGAGCAGTACTTC. It codes for CSVEGQDSYEQYF.

This chain uses TRBV7-9 with TRBJ1-1; possible D gene TRBD1, 6 bases. V was pared by 4 bases and J by 4 bases, with 19 bases between. The germline gives CDR1 SEHNR, CDR2 FQNEAQ (reference sequence). The CDR3 runs to 16 residues. CDR3 DNA sequence: TGTGCCAGCAGCTCCCCCCAGGGGAGTAGGGCCACTGAAGCTTTCTTT. It encodes CASSSPQGSRATEAFF.

The rearrangement links TRBV5-1 to TRBJ2-5; D not resolved. Germline CDR1 SGHRS, CDR2 YFSETQ. Trimming left V 0 bases short and J 2 bases short, with 14 bases between. The CDR3 contains 16 residues. As DNA, the CDR3 is TGCGCCAGCAGCTTGGGGATCTCGAGAGTTCAAGAGACCCAGTACTTC. Encoded protein: CASSLGISRVQETQYF.

The chain links TRBV27 to TRBJ2-7; tentatively, D is TRBD1 (6 bases). From germline, CDR1 is MNHEY and CDR2 SMNVEV (reference sequence). The CDR3 contains 14 residues. V was pared by 1 base and J by 4 bases, with 11 bases between. CDR3 nucleotide sequence: TGTGCCAGCAGTTTATGGGGGCCAGCGTACGAGCAGTACTTC. Its protein product is CASSLWGPAYEQYF.